This TCR beta chain was sequenced for a study of blood T cell repertoires in COVID-19. About the study: Samples taken during acute and convalescent COVID-19 were collected in the United States, Italy and Spain. In each case, the material was cDNA or gDNA derived from T cells, B-cell-depleted T cells, or PBMCs.

In the source study's methods: Estimates of nucleated cell counts were drawn from the amplification of reference gene primers. This table comes from immunoSEQ multiplex PCR, and its TCRdb copy is limited to in-frame clones, with some not included. The V and J calls and clone size were taken over from that table, and D and trimming were inferred from the DNA. The profile shows under 200,000 clones, more than 70% of them singletons. The CDR3 loop spans 17 amino acids. Losses at the gene ends were 2 bases for V and 7 bases for J; bases not matched to a gene: 14. The germline V gene encodes CDR1 SGHTS and CDR2 YDEGEE.

Source material: peripheral blood. The clonotype originates from a man between 50 and 59 years old with active or convalescent COVID-19. The chain combines TRBV5-8 with TRBJ1-5, with TRBD1 matching over 8 bases. The CDR3 nucleotides read TGTGCCAGCAGCTTCCGGGACAGGCGGCTTTGGCGGCAGCCCCAGCATTTT. Encoded protein: CASSFRDRRLWRQPQHF.